This T cell receptor beta chain was recorded in a study of blood T cell repertoires in COVID-19. TCRdb's table, derived via immunoSEQ multiplex PCR, lists solely in-frame clones and lacks some. The top ten clones hold approximately 15% of a sample with about 180,000 clones, 80% of them seen once. Input material: PBMCs or T cells enriched from blood (not recorded which). This TCR was sampled from a man between 60 and 75 years old who had been exposed to COVID-19.

CDR3 region: CASSLDVIYGELFF. The CDR3 nucleotides are TGTGCCAGCAGCTTAGATGTTATCTACGGGGAGCTGTTTTTT. The chain has TRBV7-7 and TRBJ2-2, with D hard to call. The CDR3 consists of 14 residues. V was clipped by 1 base and J by 7 bases, with 10 bases between them. Germline values: CDR1 SSHAT, CDR2 FNYEAQ (reference sequence). The whole variable domain, remainder taken from reference TRBV7-7 and TRBJ2-2, is GAGVSQSPRYKVTKRGQDVTLRCDPISSHATLYWYQQALGQGPEFLTYFNYEAQPDKSGLPSDRFSAERPEGSISTLTIQRTEQRDSAMYRCASSLDVIYGELFFGEGSRLTVL.